A single sample gave rise to the 20 T cell receptor beta chains below, sequenced in a study of T-cell memory formation after mild COVID-19. Each CDR3 protein gets one entry after TCRdb re-called the 5' RACE reads with MiXCR. The sample lists some 340,000 distinct CDR3 sequences, approximately 12% occurring once. Material for sequencing was PBMCs or a T cell subset sorted from them (not recorded which). The receptors here all came from a man aged 18 to 30 who had mild COVID-19 (a few samples of this study predate the infection). Cell type and time point are not known.

V usage is TRBV6-6 and J usage is TRBJ1-1, with TRBD1 identical over 9 bases. V trimming: 6 bases; J trimming: 6 bases; junction bases outside the gene matches: 11. Germline-derived CDR1 and CDR2 are MNHNY and SVGAGI (reference sequence). The CDR3 covers 15 residues. The CDR3 region has the DNA TGTGCCAGCAGCCTCACCGGGACAGGGCTTTCTGAAGCTTTCTTT. Translating it yields CASSLTGTGLSEAFF.

This clonotype was found many times. The V and J genes are TRBV7-8 and TRBJ2-1; 8 bases line up with TRBD1. V lost 2 bases to trimming and J lost 8 bases; unmatched junction nucleotides: 2. This CDR3 is built from 13 residues. Germline CDR1 reads SGHVS; CDR2 reads FQNEAQ. CDR3 loop: CASSLRQGYEQFF. CDR3 bases: TGTGCCAGCAGCTTACGACAGGGGTATGAGCAGTTCTTC.

The genes are TRBV7-3 and TRBJ2-2; D unclear. Trimming cost V 4 bases and J 7 bases, with 10 bases left between them. Germline loops: CDR1 SGHTA, CDR2 FQGTGA. The CDR3 contains 13 residues. CDR3 in amino acids: CASSSMLGGELFF. CDR3 nucleotides: TGTGCCAGCAGCTCCATGTTAGGCGGGGAGCTGTTTTTT.

The chain joins TRBV7-2 to TRBJ1-5; 9 bases align to TRBD1. The V and J ends lost 5 bases and 3 bases, in that order; junction bases with no gene match: 14. Looked up from germline, CDR1 is SGHTA and CDR2 is FQGNSA. The CDR3 is 18 amino acids. The CDR3 sequence is CASSISGTGFHSNQPQHF. Here the CDR3 DNA reads TGTGCCAGCAGCATCTCCGGGACAGGGTTTCACTCCAATCAGCCCCAGCATTTT.

The rearrangement uses TRBV6-5 and TRBJ1-3, with 7 bases aligning to TRBD1. Germline CDR1 reads MNHEY; CDR2 reads SVGAGI. CDR3 length: 15 residues. V shed 0 bases and J 4 bases; nucleotides not matched to a gene: 3. In DNA form, the CDR3 reads TGTGCCAGCAGTTACTCAACAGGGGCCGGAAACACCATATATTTT. Translated, it gives CASSYSTGAGNTIYF.

There are many counts of this clonotype. The rearrangement joins TRBV7-2 to TRBJ2-5; D uncertain. V was trimmed by 0 bases and J by 3 bases, leaving 5 bases between them. Germline values: CDR1 SGHTA, CDR2 FQGNSA. CDR3 length: 13 residues. The CDR3 is CASSLAGKETQYF. CDR3 DNA sequence: TGTGCCAGCAGCTTAGCGGGGAAAGAGACCCAGTACTTC.

This clonotype was counted only a few times. This chain joins TRBV10-3 and TRBJ2-3; D possibly corresponds to TRBD1 (6 bases). The CDR3 runs to 16 residues. The germline V gene encodes CDR1 ENHRY and CDR2 SYGVKD. V was trimmed by 7 bases and J by 0 bases, leaving 17 bases between them. The CDR3 region has the DNA TGTGCCATCATGGGTGCTACAGGGCTCAGCACAGATACGCAGTATTTT. It translates to CAIMGATGLSTDTQYF.

This clonotype was picked up a small number of times. The chain uses TRBV20-1 and TRBJ2-7; 8 nucleotides agree with TRBD1. Germline V CDR1 and CDR2: DFQATT, SNEGSKA (reference sequence). Trimming took 5 bases from V and 4 from J; bases not matched to a gene: 10. The CDR3 is made up of 14 amino acids. CDR3 in DNA: TGCAGTGCTTTAAAGGTGGACAGGGCTTACGAGCAGTACTTC. It specifies CSALKVDRAYEQYF.

This clonotype was observed a handful of times. The rearrangement uses TRBV6-6 and TRBJ2-1, with D maybe TRBD1 (5 bases). The CDR3 loop spans 14 amino acids. Between the trimmed V and J ends, which lost 8 bases and 0 bases, there was a span of 11 bases. Germline CDR1 MNHNY, CDR2 SVGAGI (reference sequence). CDR3 DNA sequence: TGTGCCAGCGAGCTTACAGGCTCCTACAATGAGCAGTTCTTC. Amino acids: CASELTGSYNEQFF.

This clonotype was picked up a small number of times. The V and J genes are TRBV11-1 and TRBJ2-3, with TRBD2 identical over 9 bases. The V segment lost 4 bases and the J segment 8 bases; nucleotides outside the gene matches: 10. The CDR3 is 15 amino acids. Germline V gives CDR1 SGHAT, CDR2 FQDESV (reference sequence). The CDR3 is CASSSSGGTASTQYF. The CDR3 DNA is TGTGCCAGCAGCTCGAGCGGGGGGACAGCCTCTACGCAGTATTTT.

This clonotype showed up just a few times. The CDR3 nucleotides are TGTGCCAGGAAGCAGGGGTACGAGCAGTACGTC. It is translated as CARKQGYEQYV. The chain is built from TRBV11-1 and TRBJ2-7; D might be TRBD1 (6 bases). The germline V gene has CDR1 SGHAT and CDR2 FQDESV (reference sequence). V lost 9 bases to trimming and J lost 4 bases, with 10 bases between them. The CDR3 is 11 residues long.

The chain links TRBV15 to TRBJ1-5; D is undetermined. V lost 1 base to trimming and J lost 7 bases, with 11 bases between them. In germline, CDR1 is LNHNV, CDR2 YYDKDF (reference sequence). This CDR3 has 14 residues. DNA for the CDR3: TGTGCCACCAGCAGAGCCCGGGTCCGCCAGCCCCAGCATTTT. It yields the protein CATSRARVRQPQHF.

The V gene is TRBV10-3, the J gene TRBJ2-7, with unresolved D. The ends were cut back, 10 bases at V and 4 bases at J, with 11 bases in the middle. The germline V gene has CDR1 ENHRY and CDR2 SYGVKD. CDR3 length: 11 residues. The CDR3 spells CATSVEYEQYV. The CDR3 DNA sequence: TGTGCCACTTCAGTGGAGTACGAGCAGTACGTC.

The V and J genes are TRBV5-5 and TRBJ2-7, with D perhaps matching TRBD2 (5 bases). The CDR3 loop spans 14 amino acids. Germline values: CDR1 SGHKS, CDR2 YYEKEE (reference sequence). Between the trimmed V and J ends, which lost 3 bases and 4 bases, there was a span of 14 bases. The CDR3: CASSSGRTYYEQYV. The CDR3 DNA follows: TGTGCCAGCAGCTCCGGACGGACTTATTACGAGCAGTACGTC.

This chain uses TRBV7-9 with TRBJ1-5, with TRBD1 matching 8 bases. The CDR3 spans 17 residues. J gave up 5 bases and V 5 bases, and 14 bases lay outside the gene matches. Germline CDR1 is SEHNR and CDR2 is FQNEAQ (reference sequence). In DNA, the CDR3 is TGTGCCAGCAGCAAGGGGACAGGTCGTATTACGTATCAGCCCCAGCATTTT. This gives the protein CASSKGTGRITYQPQHF.

This clonotype was detected a few times. CDR3 in DNA: TGCGCCAGCAGCCCACAGTCAAGCTCCTACGAGCAGTACGTC. It yields the protein CASSPQSSSYEQYV. The chain employs TRBV4-1 and TRBJ2-7, with no clear D. V lost 4 bases and J lost 0, with 10 bases in between. CDR3 length: 14 amino acids. Germline V gene data show CDR1 as MGHRA and CDR2 as YSYEKL.

V gene TRBV4-1 combines with J gene TRBJ1-4, with D perhaps TRBD1 (5 bases). The CDR3 runs to 15 residues. CDR1 and CDR2 from the germline V gene are MGHRA and YSYEKL. Trimming left V 1 base short and J 7 bases short, with 13 bases between. This CDR3 reads CASSQGRGRGEKLFF. The CDR3 nucleotides are TGCGCCAGCAGCCAAGGTCGGGGAAGGGGTGAAAAACTGTTTTTT.

The CDR3 here is CATSYDWRGNTDTQYF. DNA for the CDR3: TGTGCCACCAGCTACGACTGGCGAGGAAACACAGATACGCAGTATTTT. V and J are TRBV15 and TRBJ2-3; D call uncertain. Germline CDR1 LNHNV, CDR2 YYDKDF (reference sequence). V lost 5 bases and J 2 bases, leaving 17 bases between the germline ends. The CDR3 consists of 16 residues.

The chain links TRBV5-4 to TRBJ2-5; D unresolved. V lost 4 bases to trimming and J lost 4 bases, with 14 bases between them. The CDR3 spans 14 residues. Germline CDR1 reads SGHNT; CDR2 reads YYREEE (reference sequence). The CDR3 nucleotides are TGTGCCAGCAGCCTAGGCTGGGATCCAGAGACCCAGTACTTC. Translation gives CASSLGWDPETQYF.

This clonotype was observed a few times. V and J are TRBV5-1 and TRBJ2-3; possibly TRBD1 for D (6 bases). V was clipped by 1 base and J by 6 bases, with 12 bases between them. The CDR3 covers 14 residues. The germline CDR1 and CDR2 sequences are SGHRS and YFSETQ. CDR3 sequence reads: CASSLHRAEDTQYF. Here the CDR3 DNA reads TGCGCCAGCAGCTTGCACAGGGCGGAGGATACGCAGTATTTT.